These 5 T cell receptor beta chains were all obtained from the same sample, sequenced in a study of T cells in Graves' hyperthyroidism and ophthalmopathy. Using RNA transcripts as the source, TCR beta CDR3 regions were amplified. The TCR CDR3 first-round RT-PCR relied on the HTBI primer set. MiXCR, run by TCRdb on the multiplex PCR reads, gives a single entry per CDR3 protein. The sample lists about 400,000 distinct CDR3 sequences; roughly 14% were seen once. Specimen: blood. These receptors were obtained from a woman younger than 45 with Graves' ophthalmopathy.

This clonotype was found many times. V gene TRBV20-1 combines with J gene TRBJ1-1; a possible D gene is TRBD1 (5 bases). Germline V CDR1 and CDR2: DFQATT, SNEGSKA (reference sequence). This CDR3 region has 14 residues. Trimming shortened V by 5 bases and J by 2 bases, and 15 bases separated the two germline ends. CDR3 DNA: TGCAGTGCTCGAGCGGGGGAGCTTAACACTGAAGCTTTCTTT. Its protein is CSARAGELNTEAFF.

This clonotype was counted at least ten times. J is TRBJ1-3 and V is TRBV30, with D possibly matching TRBD1 (5 bases). The CDR3 totals 15 residues. V lost 2 bases, J lost 0 bases, and 11 bases lay in between. Germline loops: CDR1 GTSNPN, CDR2 SVGIG (reference sequence). Here the CDR3 DNA reads TGTGCCTGGAGTCACAGGCAGCGCTCTGGAAACACCATATATTTT. Translating it yields CAWSHRQRSGNTIYF.

Many counts were recorded for this clonotype. The J gene is TRBJ2-7, the V gene TRBV20-1; 8 bases map to TRBD2. Germline loops: CDR1 DFQATT, CDR2 SNEGSKA (reference sequence). Losses at the gene ends were 4 bases for V and 0 bases for J; bases not matched to a gene: 8. This CDR3 has 15 residues. The CDR3 loop is CSANPLGGGSYEQYF. The CDR3 coding sequence is TGCAGTGCTAATCCTCTCGGGGGGGGCTCCTACGAGCAGTACTTC.

This clonotype was recorded at least ten times. The V call is TRBV6-1, the J call TRBJ2-7; D is unclear. Germline values: CDR1 MNHNS, CDR2 SASEGT. V was trimmed by 5 bases and J by 2 bases, leaving 7 bases between them. The length of the CDR3 is 12 residues. The CDR3 protein is CASSSLPYEQYF. CDR3 DNA: TGTGCCAGCAGTTCTCTTCCCTACGAGCAGTACTTC.

This clonotype showed up many times. V and J are TRBV7-8 and TRBJ2-1; D gene unclear. The CDR3 covers 15 residues. V was trimmed by 5 bases and J by 5 bases, leaving 16 bases between them. CDR1 and CDR2 from the germline V gene are SGHVS and FQNEAQ. CDR3 DNA: TGTGCCAGCAGCCCGGTTGTGGCCAGTAACAATGAGCAGTTCTTC. Its protein product is CASSPVVASNNEQFF.